This TCR beta chain originates from a study of T cells in Graves' hyperthyroidism and ophthalmopathy. Authors of the study amplified TCR beta CDR3 regions from RNA transcripts. An initial round of RT-PCR targeting the TCR CDR3 relied on the HTBI primer set. TCRdb re-called the multiplex PCR reads with MiXCR, one entry per CDR3 protein. The sample holds a few hundred thousand distinct CDR3 sequences; about a fifth are singletons and the top ten take more than 20%. The CDR3 has 13 amino acids. V lost 3 bases and J lost 8; bases outside the gene matches: 6. Study-wide results and caveats: Most thyroid clonotypes expanded above 0.001 were also detected in blood.

Remarks on this clonotype: Its antigen remains unidentified.

The chain has TRBV12-3 or TRBV12-4 and TRBJ1-1, with TRBD1 matching 7 bases. This clonotype was sampled from a man aged 18-30 years with Graves' hyperthyroidism. Sample: blood. The CDR3 DNA follows: TGTGCCAGCAGTTTTCCGGGGACAGCCGAAGCTTTCTTT. The encoded protein is CASSFPGTAEAFF.